One and the same sample provided the 26 T cell receptor beta chains below, sequenced in a study of blood T cell repertoires in COVID-19. Sequencing used immunoSEQ multiplex PCR; TCRdb keeps in-frame clones, though not all of them. The data show 110,000 or so clones, with about 74% seen just once and roughly 5.6% held by the top ten. Sequencing used peripheral blood. Every receptor here comes from a man between 70 and 80 years old with acute or convalescent COVID-19.

V usage is TRBV3-1 (or the pseudogene TRBV3-2) and J usage is TRBJ2-5; D not resolved. Germline V lookup: CDR1 LGHDT, CDR2 YNNKEL (reference sequence). Trimming took off 4 bases at V and 1 base at J, with 4 bases between the two ends. The CDR3 has 12 amino acids. The CDR3 sequence is CASSRLQETQYF. The CDR3 DNA reads TGTGCCAGCAGCCGTCTCCAAGAGACCCAGTACTTC.

V and J are TRBV7-3 and TRBJ2-7; tentative D call: TRBD1 (6 bases). The V and J ends lost 5 bases and 6 bases respectively, with 17 bases between them. The V gene's germline CDR1 is SGHTA and CDR2 FQGTGA. This CDR3 comprises 14 residues. The CDR3 sequence: CASSPQVGAGEQYF. The CDR3 nucleotides are TGTGCCAGCAGCCCCCAGGTGGGGGCTGGCGAGCAGTACTTC.

This clone was observed a handful of times. The V call is TRBV18, the J call TRBJ1-1; D possibly corresponds to TRBD1 (6 bases). The ends were cut back, 6 bases at V and 2 bases at J, with 13 bases in the middle. Germline V gene lookup returns CDR1 KGHSH and CDR2 LQKENI. CDR3 size: 14 residues. The CDR3 loop reads CASSAGTSNTEAFF. Here the CDR3 DNA reads TGTGCCAGCTCTGCCGGGACAAGTAACACTGAAGCTTTCTTT.

The chain links TRBV7-2 to TRBJ2-3; 8 bases are a match to TRBD2. The J segment lost 14 bases and the V segment lost 5 bases, leaving 18 bases of the junction unmatched. Looked up from germline, CDR1 is SGHTA and CDR2 is FQGNSA. This CDR3 spans 15 amino acids. The CDR3 protein is CASSPQSRGGTPPYF. The CDR3 DNA follows: TGTGCCAGCAGCCCCCAATCGCGCGGGGGGACCCCCCCGTATTTT. Variable domain in full (rest from reference TRBV7-2 and TRBJ2-3): GAGVSQSPSNKVTEKGKDVELRCDPISGHTALYWYRQSLGQGLEFLIYFQGNSAPDKSGLPSDRFSAERTGGSVSTLTIQRTQQEDSAVYLCASSPQSRGGTPPYFGPGTRLTVL.

This clone was recorded a few times. V and J are TRBV5-1 and TRBJ1-2; TRBD1 is a possible D gene (6 bases). The CDR3 contains 16 residues. Germline V gene lookup returns CDR1 SGHRS and CDR2 YFSETQ. V was shortened by 4 bases and J by 1 base, with 17 bases between the two germline ends. The CDR3 sequence is CASSPTGYPINYGYTF. The DNA of the CDR3 is TGCGCCAGCAGCCCGACAGGATATCCGATTAACTATGGCTACACCTTC.

The genes are TRBV2 and TRBJ2-7, with TRBD1 matching over 7 bases. This CDR3 is 14 amino acids long. Germline V gives CDR1 SNHLY, CDR2 FYNNEI. V shed 4 bases and J 4 bases; nucleotides not matched to a gene: 7. In DNA, the CDR3 is TGTGCCAGCAGTGTTTCCGTGACAGGGTACGAGCAGTACTTC. It specifies CASSVSVTGYEQYF. Full variable domain (remainder filled in from reference TRBV2 and TRBJ2-7): EPEVTQTPSHQVTQMGQEVILRCVPISNHLYFYWYRQILGQKVEFLVSFYNNEISEKSEIFDDQFSVERPDGSNFTLKIRSTKLEDSAMYFCASSVSVTGYEQYFGPGTRLTVT.

J is TRBJ2-1 and V is TRBV5-8; 9 nucleotides match TRBD1. Trimming removed 5 bases from V and 7 bases from J; junction bases left unmatched: 10. The V gene's germline CDR1 is SGHTS and CDR2 YDEGEE. CDR3 length: 15 amino acids. This CDR3 reads CASRLVRTGENEQFF. CDR3 DNA sequence: TGTGCCAGCAGATTAGTTCGGACAGGGGAGAATGAGCAGTTCTTC.

The rearrangement links TRBV2 to TRBJ2-7; possibly TRBD1 for D (5 bases). The V gene's germline CDR1 is SNHLY and CDR2 FYNNEI. Trimming pared 7 bases from V and 0 bases from J, leaving 7 bases between. The CDR3 runs 12 residues. CDR3 DNA: TGTGCCAGCACAGGGTTCTCCTACGAGCAGTACTTC. It translates to CASTGFSYEQYF.

V and J are TRBV19 and TRBJ2-1, with 8 positions matching TRBD2. Germline CDR1 is LNHDA and CDR2 is SQIVND (reference sequence). This CDR3 is built from 16 residues. With V trimmed by 7 bases and J by 2 bases, 10 bases remained unmatched. The CDR3 sequence: CASKERGSSTYNEQFF. CDR3 sequence (DNA): TGTGCCAGTAAAGAGCGGGGGTCCTCGACCTACAATGAGCAGTTCTTC.

This chain uses TRBV6-5 with TRBJ2-3; TRBD2 agrees at 15 bases. Germline trimming cut 4 bases from V and 8 bases from J; bases unmatched to any gene: 7. Germline V CDR1 and CDR2: MNHEY, SVGAGI. CDR3 length: 16 amino acids. Here the CDR3 DNA reads TGTGCCAGCAGTTGGGGACTAGCGGGAGGAGGTGGTACGCAGTATTTT. Protein product: CASSWGLAGGGGTQYF.

There are a few counts of this clone. The chain combines TRBV6-5 with TRBJ1-3; TRBD1 agrees at 7 bases. Germline V gene data show CDR1 as MNHEY and CDR2 as SVGAGI. The CDR3 is 16 amino acids. Germline trimming cut 0 bases from V and 4 bases from J; bases unmatched to any gene: 6. CDR3 sequence (DNA): TGTGCCAGCAGTTACTCGAACAGGGGCCTCGGAAACACCATATATTTT. It specifies CASSYSNRGLGNTIYF.

This chain joins TRBV6-5 and TRBJ2-1; 7 nucleotides align to TRBD2. Per germline, CDR1 MNHEY and CDR2 SVGAGI. V lost 2 bases and J lost 7; bases outside the gene matches: 8. The CDR3 is 15 residues long. The CDR3 protein is CASSYAAGRGNEQFF. The DNA of the CDR3 is TGTGCCAGCAGTTACGCGGCGGGGCGGGGGAATGAGCAGTTCTTC.

The chain combines TRBV7-2 with TRBJ2-3; D is unclear. Trimming cost V 4 bases and J 5 bases, with 10 bases left between them. Germline lookup yields CDR1 SGHTA and CDR2 FQGNSA. The CDR3 has 13 residues. Written as DNA, the CDR3 is TGTGCCAGCAGCTCACGACATAAAGATACGCAGTATTTT. Amino acids: CASSSRHKDTQYF.

The gene calls are TRBV18 and TRBJ1-3; no clear D gene. Germline assignment: CDR1 KGHSH and CDR2 LQKENI. The CDR3 covers 14 residues. V was cut by 4 bases and J by 1 base, with 8 bases left in between. CDR3 coding DNA: TGTGCCAGCTCACGCGGGGATTCTGGAAACACCATATATTTT. Its protein product is CASSRGDSGNTIYF. Filled out from reference TRBV18 and TRBJ1-3, the complete variable domain reads NAGVMQNPRHLVRRRGQEARLRCSPMKGHSHVYWYRQLPEEGLKFMVYLQKENIIDESGMPKERFSAEFPKEGPSILRIQQVVRGDSAAYFCASSRGDSGNTIYFGEGSWLTVV.

This clone occurred a few times. J is TRBJ1-6 and V is TRBV3-1 (or the pseudogene TRBV3-2); possible D gene TRBD1, 6 bases. Trimming removed 0 bases from V and 0 bases from J, with 9 bases in between. The CDR3 is 17 residues long. CDR1 is LGHDT and CDR2 is YNNKEL in the germline V gene (reference sequence). The CDR3: CASSQDRGSSYNSPLHF. In nucleotides, the CDR3 is TGTGCCAGCAGCCAAGATAGGGGGAGCTCCTATAATTCACCCCTCCACTTT.

V gene TRBV5-1 combines with J gene TRBJ1-4; a weak D match, TRBD1 (6 bases). This CDR3 has 14 residues. Per germline, CDR1 SGHRS and CDR2 YFSETQ. The V and J ends lost 2 bases and 6 bases respectively, with 11 bases between them. The CDR3 is CASSFRGLDEKLFF. CDR3 nucleotides: TGCGCCAGCAGCTTCAGGGGTTTGGATGAAAAACTGTTTTTT.

A word on this clone: The identical CDR3 is also encoded by other nucleotide sequences in the sample. The V call is TRBV5-1, the J call TRBJ2-2; the D is unclear. V lost 0 bases and J 0 bases, leaving 6 bases between the germline ends. This CDR3 comprises 15 residues. The V gene's germline CDR1 is SGHRS and CDR2 YFSETQ. CDR3 amino acids: CASSLDSPNTGELFF. The CDR3 nucleotides read TGCGCCAGCAGCTTGGACAGTCCGAACACCGGGGAGCTGTTTTTT.

This sequence joins TRBV9 and TRBJ2-1, with TRBD1 matching over 8 bases. In germline, CDR1 is SGDLS, CDR2 YYNGEE. Trimming cost V 4 bases and J 8 bases; bases outside gene matches: 11. This CDR3 contains 15 residues. CDR3 loop: CASSPNGAGGDEQFF. CDR3 sequence (DNA): TGTGCCAGCAGCCCAAACGGGGCAGGGGGCGATGAGCAGTTCTTC.

The chain couples TRBV7-3 to TRBJ2-1, with 9 nucleotides matching TRBD1. This CDR3 is 15 amino acids long. V gave up 1 base and J gave up 5 bases; unmatched junction bases: 3. CDR1 and CDR2 (germline): SGHTA, FQGTGA. CDR3 DNA: TGTGCCAGCAGCTTAAGGACAGGGGCTCACAATGAGCAGTTCTTC. As protein: CASSLRTGAHNEQFF.

V and J are TRBV28 and TRBJ2-5, with D perhaps TRBD1 (5 bases). The CDR3 spans 15 residues. V dropped 0 bases and J dropped 3 bases, with 11 bases sitting between them. Germline CDR1 reads MDHEN; CDR2 reads SYDVKM. In DNA form, the CDR3 reads TGTGCCAGCAGTTTATGGCAGCAGGGAAAAGAGACCCAGTACTTC. Translation gives CASSLWQQGKETQYF.

The chain uses TRBV27 and TRBJ2-3; 8 nucleotides align to TRBD1. In germline, CDR1 is MNHEY, CDR2 SMNVEV (reference sequence). The CDR3 runs 16 residues. V gave up 4 bases and J gave up 3 bases; unmatched junction bases: 9. Here the CDR3 DNA reads TGTGCCAGCAGTTCGGGACCTTGGACAGGGACAGATACGCAGTATTTT. Its protein is CASSSGPWTGTDTQYF.

This clone was seen only once. J is TRBJ2-7 and V is TRBV20-1; D call uncertain. This CDR3 contains 10 residues. Trimming pared 6 bases from V and 5 bases from J, leaving 8 bases between. Germline assignment: CDR1 DFQATT and CDR2 SNEGSKA (reference sequence). The CDR3 DNA is TGCAGTGCAAGCCTAGACGAGCAGTACTTC. Translating it yields CSASLDEQYF.

The chain has TRBV9 and TRBJ1-3; TRBD1 agrees at 7 bases. Losses at the gene ends were 3 bases for V and 0 bases for J; bases not matched to a gene: 12. Germline CDR1 is SGDLS and CDR2 is YYNGEE. This CDR3 region has 18 residues. This chain's CDR3 is CASSGRSGGVSSGNTIYF. The CDR3 nucleotides are TGTGCCAGCAGCGGACGATCAGGGGGAGTGAGCTCTGGAAACACCATATATTTT.

This clone was seen a handful of times. V is TRBV18 and J is TRBJ1-5; the D is unclear. Germline V gene sequence: CDR1 KGHSH, CDR2 LQKENI. CDR3 length: 15 amino acids. V lost 2 bases to trimming and J lost 8 bases, with 16 bases between them. CDR3 nucleotide sequence: TGTGCCAGCTCACCAATGGAGGGTTTGGTGGAGCCCCAGCATTTT. It codes for CASSPMEGLVEPQHF.

The chain joins TRBV5-5 to TRBJ2-1; the D gene is possibly TRBD1 (5 bases). The CDR3 has 13 residues. Germline CDR1 reads SGHKS; CDR2 reads YYEKEE (reference sequence). Between the trimmed V and J ends, which lost 4 bases and 5 bases, there was a span of 10 bases. This CDR3 is CASSVTGDNEQFF. The CDR3 region has the DNA TGTGCCAGCAGCGTCACAGGAGACAATGAGCAGTTCTTC.

This rearrangement joins TRBV28 to TRBJ2-1; D possibly corresponds to TRBD1 (6 bases). The CDR3 is 17 residues long. CDR1 and CDR2 (germline): MDHEN, SYDVKM. Trimming took 6 bases from V and 1 from J, leaving 19 bases between them. The CDR3 spells CASSQPPGHRSYNEQFF. In nucleotides, the CDR3 is TGTGCCAGCAGCCAACCCCCGGGACACCGATCCTACAATGAGCAGTTCTTC.